This T cell receptor (beta chain) was observed in a study of shared clonotypes between healthy human individuals. Repertoires were generated with immunoSEQ multiplex PCR, while TCRdb's copy carries only in-frame clones and drops some. The data show around 550,000 clones, roughly 96% seen once. General study results and limits: Relative to clonotypes present in all four donors, those not shared had lower generation probabilities. Sampling involved blood alone; tissue repertoires likely differ.

In regard to this clone: As yet, its antigen is unknown.

Only CD45RO-negative cells positively selected for CCR7 counted as naive CD8 cells, so terminally differentiated effector memory CD45RA+ cells were excluded. The sequence derives from a woman in her twenties or thirties in good health. The sample taken for sequencing was naive CD8+ T cells sorted from blood.

The CDR3 here is CASSSYGGNEQFF. The CDR3 DNA follows: TGTGCCAGCAGCTCTTATGGTGGCAATGAGCAGTTCTTC. The V and J genes are TRBV5-4 and TRBJ2-1; no clear D. The CDR3 is 13 residues long. The V end lost 3 bases, the J end lost 6 bases, and 10 bases lay between the germline ends. Germline CDR1 reads SGHNT; CDR2 reads YYREEE (reference sequence). The variable domain in full, with the rest retrieved from reference TRBV5-4 and TRBJ2-1, is ETGVTQSPTHLIKTRGQQVTLRCSSQSGHNTVSWYQQALGQGPQFIFQYYREEENGRGNFPPRFSGLQFPNYSSELNVNALELDDSALYLCASSSYGGNEQFFGPGTRLTVL.